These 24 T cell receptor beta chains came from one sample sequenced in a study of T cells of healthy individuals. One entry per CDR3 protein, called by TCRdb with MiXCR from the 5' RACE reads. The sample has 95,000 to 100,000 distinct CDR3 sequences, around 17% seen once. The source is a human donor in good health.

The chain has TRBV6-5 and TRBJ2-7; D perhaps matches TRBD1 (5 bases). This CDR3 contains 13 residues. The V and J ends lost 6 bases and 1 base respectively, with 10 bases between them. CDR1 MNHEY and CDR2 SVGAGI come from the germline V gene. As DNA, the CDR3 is TGTGCCAGCAGCCGAACAGGATCCTACGAGCAGTACTTC. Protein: CASSRTGSYEQYF.

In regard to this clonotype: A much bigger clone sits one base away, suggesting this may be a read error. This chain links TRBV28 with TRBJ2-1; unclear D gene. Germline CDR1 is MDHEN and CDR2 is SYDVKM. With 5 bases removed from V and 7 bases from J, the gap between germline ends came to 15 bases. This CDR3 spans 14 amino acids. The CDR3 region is CASSTPHPRNEQFF. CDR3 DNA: TGTGCCAGCAGTACACCCCACCCTCGGAATGAGCAGTTCTTC. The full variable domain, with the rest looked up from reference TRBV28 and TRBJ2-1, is DVKVTQSSRYLVKRTGEKVFLECVQDMDHENMFWYRQDPGLGLRLIYFSYDVKMKEKGDIPEGYSVSREKKERFSLILESASTNQTSMYLCASSTPHPRNEQFFGPGTRLTVL.

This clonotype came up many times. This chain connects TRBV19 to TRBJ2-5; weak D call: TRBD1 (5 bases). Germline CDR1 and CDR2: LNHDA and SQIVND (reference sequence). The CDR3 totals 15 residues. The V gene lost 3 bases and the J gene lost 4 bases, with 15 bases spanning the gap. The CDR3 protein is CASSMGQGEVETQYF. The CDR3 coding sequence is TGTGCCAGTAGTATGGGGCAGGGCGAAGTAGAGACCCAGTACTTC.

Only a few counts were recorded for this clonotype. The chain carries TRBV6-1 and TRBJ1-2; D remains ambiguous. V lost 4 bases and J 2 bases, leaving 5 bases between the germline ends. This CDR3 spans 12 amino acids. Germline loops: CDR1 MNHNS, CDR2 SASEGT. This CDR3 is CASSVRNYGYTF. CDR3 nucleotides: TGTGCCAGCAGTGTGAGGAACTATGGCTACACCTTC.

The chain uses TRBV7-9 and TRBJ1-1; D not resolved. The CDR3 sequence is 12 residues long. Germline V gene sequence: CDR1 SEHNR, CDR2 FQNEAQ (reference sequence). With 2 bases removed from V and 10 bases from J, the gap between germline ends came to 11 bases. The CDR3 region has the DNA TGTGCCAGCAGCTTACAGAGGGAAACAGCTTTCTTT. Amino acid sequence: CASSLQRETAFF.

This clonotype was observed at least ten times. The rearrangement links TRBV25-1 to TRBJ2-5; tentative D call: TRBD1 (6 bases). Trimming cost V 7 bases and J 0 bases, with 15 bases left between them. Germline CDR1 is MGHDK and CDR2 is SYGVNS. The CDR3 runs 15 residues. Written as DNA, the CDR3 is TGTGCCAGCAAGGGGGTTGGCGGCTACCAAGAGACCCAGTACTTC. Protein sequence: CASKGVGGYQETQYF.

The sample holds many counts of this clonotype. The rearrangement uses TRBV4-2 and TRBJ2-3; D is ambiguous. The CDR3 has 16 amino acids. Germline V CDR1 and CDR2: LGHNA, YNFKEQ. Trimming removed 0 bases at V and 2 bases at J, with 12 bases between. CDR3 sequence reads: CASSQDQLGITDTQYF. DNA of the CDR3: TGTGCCAGCAGCCAAGATCAGCTGGGAATCACAGATACGCAGTATTTT.

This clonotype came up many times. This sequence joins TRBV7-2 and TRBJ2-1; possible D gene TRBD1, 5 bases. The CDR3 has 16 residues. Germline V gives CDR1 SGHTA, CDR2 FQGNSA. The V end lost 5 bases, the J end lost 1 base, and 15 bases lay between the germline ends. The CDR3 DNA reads TGTGCCAGCAGCGCGATGCGACAGCTATCCTACAATGAGCAGTTCTTC. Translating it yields CASSAMRQLSYNEQFF.

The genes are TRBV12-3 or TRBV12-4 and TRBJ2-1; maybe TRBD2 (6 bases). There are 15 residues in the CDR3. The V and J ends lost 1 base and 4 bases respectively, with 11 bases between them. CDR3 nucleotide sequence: TGTGCCAGCAGTTTAGGGGCTAGCGAGTACAATGAGCAGTTCTTC. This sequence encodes CASSLGASEYNEQFF.

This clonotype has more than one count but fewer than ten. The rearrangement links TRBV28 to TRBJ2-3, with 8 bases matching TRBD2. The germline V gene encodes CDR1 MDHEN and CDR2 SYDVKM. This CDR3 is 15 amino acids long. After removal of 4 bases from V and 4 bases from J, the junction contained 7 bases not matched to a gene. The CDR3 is CASSSPGGAADTQYF. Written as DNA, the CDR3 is TGTGCCAGCAGTTCCCCCGGGGGGGCGGCAGATACGCAGTATTTT.

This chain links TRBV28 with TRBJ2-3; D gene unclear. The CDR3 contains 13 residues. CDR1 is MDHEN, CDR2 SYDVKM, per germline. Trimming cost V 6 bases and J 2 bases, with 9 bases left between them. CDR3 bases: TGTGCCAGCAGCTTGGGCAACACAGATACGCAGTATTTT. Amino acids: CASSLGNTDTQYF.

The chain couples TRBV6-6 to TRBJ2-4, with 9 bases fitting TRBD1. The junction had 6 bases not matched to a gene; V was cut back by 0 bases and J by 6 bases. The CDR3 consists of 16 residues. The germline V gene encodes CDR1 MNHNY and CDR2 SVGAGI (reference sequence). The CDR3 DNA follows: TGTGCCAGCAGTTACTCGATGACAGGGGGTCGAAACATTCAGTACTTC. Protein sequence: CASSYSMTGGRNIQYF.

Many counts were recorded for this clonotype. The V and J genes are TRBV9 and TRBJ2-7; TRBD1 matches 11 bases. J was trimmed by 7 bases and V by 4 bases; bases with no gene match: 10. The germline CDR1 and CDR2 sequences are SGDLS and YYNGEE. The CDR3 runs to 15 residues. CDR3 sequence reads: CASSLFGTGGGEQYF. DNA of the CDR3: TGTGCCAGCAGCCTCTTCGGGACAGGGGGAGGGGAGCAGTACTTC.

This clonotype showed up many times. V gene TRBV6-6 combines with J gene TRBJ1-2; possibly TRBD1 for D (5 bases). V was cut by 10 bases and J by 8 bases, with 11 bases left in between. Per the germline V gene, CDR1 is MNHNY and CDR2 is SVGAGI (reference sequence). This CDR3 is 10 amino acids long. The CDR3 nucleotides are TGTGCCACCTCAGGGTCCGGCTACACCTTC. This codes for CATSGSGYTF.

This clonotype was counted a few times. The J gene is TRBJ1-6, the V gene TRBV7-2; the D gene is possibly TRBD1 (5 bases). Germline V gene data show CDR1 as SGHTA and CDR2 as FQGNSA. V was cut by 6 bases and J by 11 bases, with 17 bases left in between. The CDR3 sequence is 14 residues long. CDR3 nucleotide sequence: TGTGCCAGCAGAATGTCCAGGGAGGCGACACCCCTCCACTTT. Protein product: CASRMSREATPLHF.

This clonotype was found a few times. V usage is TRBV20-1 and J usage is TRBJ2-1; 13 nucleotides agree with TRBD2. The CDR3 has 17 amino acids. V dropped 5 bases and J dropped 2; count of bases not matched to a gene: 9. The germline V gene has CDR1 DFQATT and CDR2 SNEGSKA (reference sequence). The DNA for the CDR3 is TGCAGTGCTTCCGGGACTAGCGGGAAGGAAGCCTACAATGAGCAGTTCTTC. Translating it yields CSASGTSGKEAYNEQFF.

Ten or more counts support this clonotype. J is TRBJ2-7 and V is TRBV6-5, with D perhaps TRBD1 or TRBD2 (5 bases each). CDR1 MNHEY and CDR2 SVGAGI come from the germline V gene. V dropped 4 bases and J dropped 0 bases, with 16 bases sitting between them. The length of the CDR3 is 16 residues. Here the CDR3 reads CASSSYPRGSSYEQYF. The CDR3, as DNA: TGTGCCAGCAGTTCATACCCCCGGGGCTCCTCCTACGAGCAGTACTTC.

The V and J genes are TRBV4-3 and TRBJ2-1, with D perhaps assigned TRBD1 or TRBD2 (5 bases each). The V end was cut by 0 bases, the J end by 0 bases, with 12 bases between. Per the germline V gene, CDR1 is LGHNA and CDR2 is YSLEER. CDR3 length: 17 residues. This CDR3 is CASSQEFPGTSYNEQFF. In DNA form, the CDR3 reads TGCGCCAGCAGCCAAGAGTTTCCGGGGACCTCCTACAATGAGCAGTTCTTC.

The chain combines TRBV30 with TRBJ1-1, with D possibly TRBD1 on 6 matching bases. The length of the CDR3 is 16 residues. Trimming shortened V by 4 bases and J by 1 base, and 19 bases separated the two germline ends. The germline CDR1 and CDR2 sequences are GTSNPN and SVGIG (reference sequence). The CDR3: CAWTHGGGRWNTEAFF. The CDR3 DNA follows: TGTGCCTGGACCCACGGAGGGGGACGATGGAACACTGAAGCTTTCTTT.

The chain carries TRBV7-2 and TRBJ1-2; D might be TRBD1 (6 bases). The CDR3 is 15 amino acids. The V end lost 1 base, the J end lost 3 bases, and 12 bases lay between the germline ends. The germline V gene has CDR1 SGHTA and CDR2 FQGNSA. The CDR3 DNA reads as TGTGCCAGCAGCTTAGAGAGACAGGATTACTATGGCTACACCTTC. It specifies CASSLERQDYYGYTF.

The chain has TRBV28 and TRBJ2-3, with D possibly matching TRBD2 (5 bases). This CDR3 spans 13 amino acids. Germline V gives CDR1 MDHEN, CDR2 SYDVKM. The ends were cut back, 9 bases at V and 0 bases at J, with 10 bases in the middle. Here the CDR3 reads CASGWRSTDTQYF. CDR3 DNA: TGTGCCAGTGGGTGGAGGAGCACAGATACGCAGTATTTT.

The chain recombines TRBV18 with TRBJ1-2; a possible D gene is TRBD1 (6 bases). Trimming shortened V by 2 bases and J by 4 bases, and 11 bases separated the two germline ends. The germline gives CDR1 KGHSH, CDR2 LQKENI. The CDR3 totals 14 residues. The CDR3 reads CASSPDRPFYGYTF. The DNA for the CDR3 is TGTGCCAGCTCACCAGACAGGCCCTTCTATGGCTACACCTTC.

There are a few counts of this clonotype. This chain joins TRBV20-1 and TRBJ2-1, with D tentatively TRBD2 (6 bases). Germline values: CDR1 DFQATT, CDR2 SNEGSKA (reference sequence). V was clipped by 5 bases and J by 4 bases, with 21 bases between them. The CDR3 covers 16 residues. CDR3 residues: CSAPIRDSTRYNEQFF. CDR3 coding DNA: TGCAGTGCTCCGATCCGGGACTCAACTCGTTACAATGAGCAGTTCTTC.

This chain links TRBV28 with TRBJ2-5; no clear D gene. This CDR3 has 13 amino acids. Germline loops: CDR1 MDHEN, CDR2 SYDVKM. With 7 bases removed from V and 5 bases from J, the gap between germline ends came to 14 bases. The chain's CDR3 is CASNPLSIETQYF. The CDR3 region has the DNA TGTGCCAGCAACCCTCTCTCGATCGAGACCCAGTACTTC. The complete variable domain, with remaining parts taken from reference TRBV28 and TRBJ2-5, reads DVKVTQSSRYLVKRTGEKVFLECVQDMDHENMFWYRQDPGLGLRLIYFSYDVKMKEKGDIPEGYSVSREKKERFSLILESASTNQTSMYLCASNPLSIETQYFGPGTRLLVL.